Following are 32 T cell receptor beta chains from one sample sequenced in a study of cytomegalovirus exposure and HLA in healthy donors. It was with 60 Vbeta and 13 Jbeta primers that the PCR ran. The repertoire was sequenced with immunoSEQ multiplex PCR; TCRdb's copy has only in-frame clones and lacks some. Among over 150,000 clones listed, 80% were seen once. Sequenced input: PBMCs. The receptors come from a woman in her 40s in good health and CMV-seropositive.

The chain employs TRBV30 and TRBJ2-1, with 9 positions matching TRBD2. The ends lost 4 bases at V and 12 bases at J; junction bases unmatched: 10. CDR1 is GTSNPN, CDR2 SVGIG, per germline (reference sequence). This CDR3 spans 13 amino acids. CDR3 in amino acids: CAWMRAGGYGQFF. CDR3 sequence (DNA): TGTGCCTGGATGAGAGCGGGAGGCTATGGGCAGTTCTTC. Drawing the rest from reference TRBV30 and TRBJ2-1, the complete variable domain is SQTIHQWPATLVQPVGSPLSLECTVEGTSNPNLYWYRQAAGRGLQLLFYSVGIGQISSEVPQNLSASRPQDRQFILSSKKLLLSDSGFYLCAWMRAGGYGQFFGPGTRLTVL.

V gene TRBV10-2 combines with J gene TRBJ1-1; 7 positions agree with TRBD1. Germline CDR1 is WSHSY and CDR2 is SAAADI. The V and J ends lost 7 bases and 1 base, in that order; junction bases with no gene match: 12. The CDR3 extends over 16 amino acids. The CDR3 loop is CASINRGPTQNTEAFF. The CDR3, as DNA: TGCGCCAGCATTAACAGGGGCCCTACGCAGAACACTGAAGCTTTCTTT.

About this clone itself: This CDR3 is also generated by other DNA sequences in the sample. This chain links TRBV4-1 with TRBJ2-2; 8 nucleotides align to TRBD2. CDR1 and CDR2 from the germline V gene are MGHRA and YSYEKL. With 4 bases clipped from V and 0 bases from J, the junction kept 10 bases outside the gene matches. The CDR3 spans 18 residues. The CDR3 bases are TGCGCCAGCAGCCGCAAGGATAGCGGGGCCACGAACACCGGGGAGCTGTTTTTT. Its protein product is CASSRKDSGATNTGELFF.

Written as DNA, the CDR3 is TGTGCCAGCAGTTCGGGACAGGGAGGCACTGAAGCTTTCTTT. It is translated as CASSSGQGGTEAFF. The chain combines TRBV28 with TRBJ1-1; TRBD1 aligns across 9 bases. The germline V gene has CDR1 MDHEN and CDR2 SYDVKM. CDR3 length: 14 amino acids. After removal of 4 bases from V and 4 bases from J, the junction contained 4 bases not matched to a gene.

The chain couples TRBV11-3 to TRBJ2-1; perhaps TRBD1 as D (5 bases). Germline V lookup: CDR1 SGHNT, CDR2 YENEEA. The V end lost 10 bases, the J end lost 5 bases, and 15 bases lay between the germline ends. This CDR3 has 13 amino acids. For the CDR3, the DNA is TGTGCCATCACGGACAACCTTGACAATGAGCAGTTCTTC. Its translation is CAITDNLDNEQFF. Full variable domain (outside the CDR3, taken from reference TRBV11-3 and TRBJ2-1): EAGVVQSPRYKIIEKKQPVAFWCNPISGHNTLYWYLQNLGQGPELLIRYENEEAVDDSQLPKDRFSAERLKGVDSTLKIQPAELGDSAVYLCAITDNLDNEQFFGPGTRLTVL.

The genes are TRBV7-9 and TRBJ2-1, with 14 nucleotides matching TRBD2. This CDR3 contains 15 residues. Germline CDR1 and CDR2: SEHNR and FQNEAQ (reference sequence). The ends lost 5 bases at V and 8 bases at J; junction bases unmatched: 5. The CDR3 DNA follows: TGTGCCAGCAGCCCCGGACTAGCGGGAGGCCATGAGCAGTTCTTC. Translated: CASSPGLAGGHEQFF.

In this sample, this clone is medium-sized. In the same sample, other DNA sequences code for this CDR3. V is TRBV2 and J is TRBJ2-7; 7 bases are shared with TRBD2. With 3 bases clipped from V and 3 bases from J, the junction kept 5 bases outside the gene matches. This CDR3 has 14 residues. The germline gives CDR1 SNHLY, CDR2 FYNNEI. The CDR3 sequence: CASSEAGADYEQYF. As DNA, the CDR3 is TGTGCCAGCAGTGAGGCGGGAGCTGACTACGAGCAGTACTTC.

Note on this clone: A read error may account for a junction end that differs from germline. V is TRBV10-3 and J is TRBJ2-7, with D tentatively TRBD2 (5 bases). The CDR3 sequence is 14 residues long. Per the germline V gene, CDR1 is ENHRY and CDR2 is SYGVKD. The CDR3 is CAVSTVSGSYEQYF. In DNA form, the CDR3 reads TGTGCCGTCAGTACGGTAAGCGGCTCCTACGAGCAGTACTTC.

The count of this clone is one. This chain connects TRBV29-1 to TRBJ1-2; tentative D call: TRBD1 (6 bases). Trimming took off 6 bases at V and 2 bases at J, with 13 bases between the two ends. The CDR3 has 13 amino acids. Germline CDR1 SQVTM, CDR2 ANQGSEA. The CDR3 coding sequence is TGCAGCGTCCTTTACAGGGAGAACTATGGCTACACCTTC. It is translated as CSVLYRENYGYTF.

V usage is TRBV7-9 and J usage is TRBJ2-3; 9 bases fit TRBD2. Germline lookup yields CDR1 SEHNR and CDR2 FQNEAQ (reference sequence). CDR3 length equals 17 residues. J was trimmed by 1 base and V by 3 bases; bases with no gene match: 8. CDR3 in DNA: TGTGCCAGCAGCTTTGTAACGTCTAGCGGGGGCACAGATACGCAGTATTTT. The encoded protein is CASSFVTSSGGTDTQYF.

J is TRBJ2-1 and V is TRBV11-3; tentative D call: TRBD2 (6 bases). Looked up from germline, CDR1 is SGHNT and CDR2 is YENEEA. Between the trimmed V and J ends, which lost 5 bases and 0 bases, there was a span of 17 bases. This CDR3 has 17 residues. DNA of the CDR3: TGTGCCAGCAGCCTCACCGGGACTCCCAGCTCCTACAATGAGCAGTTCTTC. It yields the protein CASSLTGTPSSYNEQFF.

This chain links TRBV28 with TRBJ1-1, with TRBD1 matching 10 bases. Trimming removed 5 bases from V and 4 bases from J; junction bases left unmatched: 4. The germline V gene has CDR1 MDHEN and CDR2 SYDVKM. CDR3 length equals 14 residues. DNA for the CDR3: TGTGCCAGCAGTACTAGGACAGGGGGCACTGAAGCTTTCTTT. Protein product: CASSTRTGGTEAFF.

V and J are TRBV5-1 and TRBJ1-5; 9 nucleotides agree with TRBD1. The V gene end was trimmed by 0 bases and the J gene end by 9 bases; junction bases not matched to a gene: 7. CDR1 is SGHRS, CDR2 YFSETQ, per germline. CDR3 length: 15 amino acids. The CDR3 region is CASSLDGTGTVPQHF. CDR3 nucleotide sequence: TGCGCCAGCAGCTTGGACGGGACAGGGACAGTGCCCCAGCATTTT.

The chain couples TRBV5-1 to TRBJ2-7, with 8 bases identical to TRBD2. V trimming: 0 bases; J trimming: 2 bases; junction bases outside the gene matches: 7. The CDR3 runs to 16 residues. Germline-derived CDR1 and CDR2 are SGHRS and YFSETQ. The chain's CDR3 is CASSLAPAGGAYEQYF. The CDR3 DNA reads TGCGCCAGCAGCTTGGCCCCGGCGGGAGGAGCCTACGAGCAGTACTTC.

The rearrangement joins TRBV27 to TRBJ1-5; D is undetermined. V lost 3 bases, J lost 7 bases, and 13 bases lay in between. CDR1 and CDR2 from the germline V gene are MNHEY and SMNVEV (reference sequence). The CDR3 consists of 14 residues. CDR3 loop: CASSFEPSEQPQHF. CDR3 nucleotides: TGTGCCAGCAGTTTCGAGCCGAGTGAACAGCCCCAGCATTTT.

J is TRBJ1-3 and V is TRBV9; D possibly corresponds to TRBD1 (6 bases). The germline V gene encodes CDR1 SGDLS and CDR2 YYNGEE. The CDR3 has 16 residues. V lost 0 bases to trimming and J lost 2 bases, with 12 bases between them. CDR3: CASSVGNRGTGNTIYF. In DNA form, the CDR3 reads TGTGCCAGCAGCGTAGGGAATAGGGGGACTGGAAACACCATATATTTT. Filled out from reference TRBV9 and TRBJ1-3, the complete variable domain reads DSGVTQTPKHLITATGQRVTLRCSPRSGDLSVYWYQQSLDQGLQFLIQYYNGEERAKGNILERFSAQQFPDLHSELNLSSLELGDSALYFCASSVGNRGTGNTIYFGEGSWLTVV.

The chain has TRBV2 and TRBJ1-5; no firm D call. V gave up 6 bases and J gave up 2 bases, with 11 bases separating them. The CDR3 has 14 residues. Germline V gives CDR1 SNHLY, CDR2 FYNNEI. The DNA of the CDR3 is TGTGCCAGCAGAGCGTGGACTGGCAATCAGCCCCAGCATTTT. This gives the protein CASRAWTGNQPQHF.

Written as DNA, the CDR3 is TGCGCCAGCAGCCCCGGCGACAGGGAGAGCGAGCAGTACTTC. Translation gives CASSPGDRESEQYF. The chain couples TRBV5-1 to TRBJ2-7; 7 nucleotides align to TRBD1. Trimming removed 4 bases from V and 6 bases from J; junction bases left unmatched: 10. CDR1 and CDR2 from the germline V gene are SGHRS and YFSETQ. The CDR3 totals 14 residues. Based on the CDR3 plus reference TRBV5-1 and TRBJ2-7, the full variable domain is KAGVTQTPRYLIKTRGQQVTLSCSPISGHRSVSWYQQTPGQGLQFLFEYFSETQRNKGNFPGRFSGRQFSNSRSEMNVSTLELGDSALYLCASSPGDRESEQYFGPGTRLTVT.

The genes are TRBV6-1 and TRBJ1-1; 7 bases align to TRBD1. The CDR3 is 13 amino acids. V dropped 10 bases and J dropped 1; count of bases not matched to a gene: 6. Germline-derived CDR1 and CDR2 are MNHNS and SASEGT. As DNA, the CDR3 is TGTGCCATAACAGGGGCTAAGAACACTGAAGCTTTCTTT. It encodes CAITGAKNTEAFF.

This clone was detected once. The chain links TRBV27 to TRBJ2-7; 7 bases are a match to TRBD2. The junction had 5 bases not matched to a gene; V was cut back by 0 bases and J by 3 bases. The germline CDR1 and CDR2 sequences are MNHEY and SMNVEV (reference sequence). The CDR3 consists of 15 residues. CDR3 sequence (DNA): TGTGCCAGCAGTTTATCGTATGGGGGGGACTACGAGCAGTACTTC. Translating gives CASSLSYGGDYEQYF.

This sequence joins TRBV4-2 and TRBJ2-3; 11 bases align to TRBD2. The trim removed 1 base at V and 0 bases at J, leaving 0 bases unmatched. The CDR3 has 16 residues. Germline V gives CDR1 LGHNA, CDR2 YNFKEQ. CDR3 nucleotides: TGTGCCAGCAGCCAAGGGACTAGCGGGAGCACAGATACGCAGTATTTT. Translated: CASSQGTSGSTDTQYF.

This chain uses TRBV27 with TRBJ2-1; 10 bases line up with TRBD2. J lost 1 base, V lost 6 bases, and 3 bases had no gene match. Germline lookup yields CDR1 MNHEY and CDR2 SMNVEV (reference sequence). The CDR3 sequence is 15 residues long. Here the CDR3 DNA reads TGTGCCAGCAGCTTAGCGGGAGGTTCCTACAATGAGCAGTTCTTC. Translating gives CASSLAGGSYNEQFF.

This clone was observed a few times. This chain links TRBV2 with TRBJ2-3, with D perhaps TRBD2 (6 bases). The CDR3 contains 13 residues. CDR1 and CDR2 (germline): SNHLY, FYNNEI. The V end was cut by 3 bases, the J end by 6 bases, with 10 bases between. The CDR3 reads CASSEDLADTQYF. The CDR3 bases are TGTGCCAGCAGTGAGGACCTAGCGGATACGCAGTATTTT.

The V call is TRBV29-1, the J call TRBJ1-1, with D possibly being TRBD1 (5 bases). The CDR3 runs to 14 residues. V was pared by 4 bases and J by 1 base, with 13 bases between. Germline loops: CDR1 SQVTM, CDR2 ANQGSEA. The CDR3 region has the DNA TGCAGCGTTGTCGGAAGGGGCCGGAACACTGAAGCTTTCTTT. Amino acids: CSVVGRGRNTEAFF.

V and J are TRBV2 and TRBJ2-1; D may be TRBD2 (5 bases). V lost 7 bases, J lost 0 bases, and 13 bases lay in between. The CDR3 loop spans 15 amino acids. Germline CDR1 SNHLY, CDR2 FYNNEI. The CDR3, as DNA: TGTGCCAGCACCGGACCGGGAAGCTCCTACAATGAGCAGTTCTTC. The encoded protein is CASTGPGSSYNEQFF.

The V call is TRBV2, the J call TRBJ1-5, with D maybe TRBD1 (6 bases). Germline V gene lookup returns CDR1 SNHLY and CDR2 FYNNEI. The CDR3 consists of 17 residues. V gave up 1 base and J gave up 4 bases, with 17 bases separating them. CDR3 sequence (DNA): TGTGCCAGCAGTGAAGTCGAGGGGGAACTCGGAAATCAGCCCCAGCATTTT. Its translation is CASSEVEGELGNQPQHF.

The chain has TRBV25-1 and TRBJ1-3; the D is unclear. Trimming left V 6 bases short and J 0 bases short, with 15 bases between. The germline V gene has CDR1 MGHDK and CDR2 SYGVNS. The CDR3 spans 16 residues. The CDR3 is CASRTSIESSGNTIYF. As DNA, the CDR3 is TGTGCCAGCAGAACGTCGATCGAGAGCTCTGGAAACACCATATATTTT. Full variable domain (remainder filled in from reference TRBV25-1 and TRBJ1-3): EADIYQTPRYLVIGTGKKITLECSQTMGHDKMYWYQQDPGMELHLIHYSYGVNSTEKGDLSSESTVSRIRTEHFPLTLESARPSHTSQYLCASRTSIESSGNTIYFGEGSWLTVV.

The rearrangement links TRBV10-2 to TRBJ2-3, with D maybe TRBD1 (5 bases). This CDR3 spans 14 amino acids. CDR1 and CDR2 from the germline V gene are WSHSY and SAAADI. V dropped 0 bases and J dropped 1 base, with 5 bases sitting between them. Written as DNA, the CDR3 is TGCGCCAGCAGTGAGTCACAGGGCACAGATACGCAGTATTTT. As protein: CASSESQGTDTQYF.

V is TRBV11-2 and J is TRBJ1-1, with 8 bases matching TRBD1. From germline, CDR1 is SGHAT and CDR2 FQNNGV. This CDR3 has 16 residues. J gave up 4 bases and V 1 base, and 8 bases lay outside the gene matches. CDR3 DNA sequence: TGTGCCAGCAGCTTAGTCCTCGCAGGGGGCCGCACTGAAGCTTTCTTT. It encodes CASSLVLAGGRTEAFF.

This clone showed up just once. Other DNA sequences in the same sample also yield this CDR3. DNA for the CDR3: TGTGCCAGCAGTTTGTCGACAGTCGAGCAGTACTTC. Its translation is CASSLSTVEQYF. The chain combines TRBV28 with TRBJ2-7; possible D gene TRBD1, 5 bases. Trimming shortened V by 3 bases and J by 6 bases, and 9 bases separated the two germline ends. CDR1 and CDR2 (germline): MDHEN, SYDVKM. This CDR3 region has 12 residues.

The V call is TRBV7-9, the J call TRBJ1-1; 9 bases fit TRBD1. J lost 1 base, V lost 11 bases, and 8 bases had no gene match. The CDR3 has 14 residues. Germline CDR1 reads SEHNR; CDR2 reads FQNEAQ (reference sequence). The CDR3 DNA follows: TGTGCCGCAACCCCGGGACAGGGGAACACTGAAGCTTTCTTT. This gives the protein CAATPGQGNTEAFF.

This rearrangement joins TRBV29-1 to TRBJ1-4; a weak D match, TRBD1 (6 bases). The CDR3 covers 15 residues. Germline V gene data show CDR1 as SQVTM and CDR2 as ANQGSEA. V lost 4 bases, J lost 7 bases, and 19 bases lay in between. CDR3 nucleotides: TGCAGCGTTGGAGGGAGGGGGGGTTTAGGTGAAAAACTGTTTTTT. Translation: CSVGGRGGLGEKLFF.